This T cell receptor (beta chain) was observed in a study of cytotoxic CD8 clonotypes in ibrutinib-treated CLL. The germline CDR1 and CDR2 sequences are SGHTA and FQGNSA. V lost 2 bases, J lost 3 bases, and 2 bases lay in between. The CDR3 totals 12 residues. Some clones are missing from TCRdb's copy, which holds only in-frame ones; the method was immunoSEQ multiplex PCR. In the table there are tens of thousands of clones, around 53% of which are singletons. The source material was PBMCs, sampled after 12 months of ibrutinib treatment. This receptor was identified in a human donor with chronic lymphocytic leukemia. V usage is TRBV7-2 and J usage is TRBJ2-1; D is ambiguous. The CDR3 DNA reads TGTGCCAGCAGCTTAAGCTACAATGAGCAGTTCTTC. Residues: CASSLSYNEQFF.